These 18 T cell receptor beta chains were sequenced from one sample in a study of somatic mutations in cytotoxic T cells in rheumatoid arthritis. The table came from immunoSEQ multiplex PCR; TCRdb's copy has only in-frame clones and leaves some out. The repertoire consists of 20,000 to 25,000 clones, with 78% occurring once and the leading ten covering about 10%. The sequenced material came from CD8+ T cells sorted from blood. The receptors come from an adult with rheumatoid arthritis.

The chain links TRBV9 to TRBJ1-2; D is unclear. V lost 0 bases and J lost 4, with 4 bases in between. The CDR3 contains 12 residues. The germline gives CDR1 SGDLS, CDR2 YYNGEE. The CDR3 sequence is CASSVGSYGYTF. The CDR3 DNA is TGTGCCAGCAGCGTAGGCAGCTATGGCTACACCTTC.

This clone showed up just a few times. This rearrangement joins TRBV18 to TRBJ2-7; tentatively, D is TRBD1 (5 bases). The CDR3 loop spans 15 amino acids. Deletions cut 2 bases from V and 5 bases from J, with 16 bases between. Per the germline V gene, CDR1 is KGHSH and CDR2 is LQKENI. The DNA for the CDR3 is TGTGCCAGCTCACCAGACAGCATGTCGAGGAACGAGCAGTACTTC. Translated, it gives CASSPDSMSRNEQYF.

CDR3 loop: CASSLMEAGAYNEQFF. CDR3 bases: TGTGCCAGCAGCTTAATGGAAGCGGGAGCGTACAATGAGCAGTTCTTC. The chain recombines TRBV11-2 with TRBJ2-1; 8 bases match TRBD2. J gave up 4 bases and V 2 bases, and 7 bases lay outside the gene matches. CDR3 length equals 16 residues. CDR1 and CDR2 (germline): SGHAT, FQNNGV.

The rearrangement joins TRBV5-6 to TRBJ2-7; D gene uncertain. Germline CDR1 reads SGHDT; CDR2 reads YYEEEE. There are 14 residues in the CDR3. Trimming cost V 2 bases and J 2 bases, with 11 bases left between them. This chain's CDR3 is CASSLGGVPYEQYF. CDR3 coding DNA: TGTGCCAGCAGCTTAGGTGGAGTTCCCTACGAGCAGTACTTC.

The rearrangement uses TRBV2 and TRBJ2-1; 10 nucleotides match TRBD1. V lost 6 bases to trimming and J lost 3 bases; unmatched junction nucleotides: 5. Per germline, CDR1 SNHLY and CDR2 FYNNEI. This CDR3 has 15 residues. CDR3 sequence (DNA): TGTGCCAGCAGGCCGACAGGGGGCCTCTACAATGAGCAGTTCTTC. Amino acid sequence: CASRPTGGLYNEQFF.

This chain connects TRBV7-2 to TRBJ2-7, with D unclear. This CDR3 comprises 12 residues. The V and J ends lost 1 base and 3 bases respectively, with 4 bases between them. The germline CDR1 and CDR2 sequences are SGHTA and FQGNSA. The CDR3 spells CASSLVDYEQYF. CDR3 DNA sequence: TGTGCCAGCAGCTTAGTGGACTACGAGCAGTACTTC.

The CDR3 DNA sequence: TGTGCCAGCAGCCAAACGCGGGAGCCCTTCACAGATACGCAGTATTTT. Protein product: CASSQTREPFTDTQYF. The chain carries TRBV7-6 and TRBJ2-3; 7 nucleotides line up with TRBD2. The CDR3 consists of 16 residues. Looked up from germline, CDR1 is SGHVS and CDR2 is FNYEAQ. Trimming removed 5 bases from V and 2 bases from J; junction bases left unmatched: 10.

The chain couples TRBV19 to TRBJ2-1; the D gene is possibly TRBD1 (6 bases). Trimming stripped 10 bases from V and 0 bases from J, with 13 bases between. The CDR3 extends over 14 amino acids. Germline CDR1 is LNHDA and CDR2 is SQIVND (reference sequence). The CDR3 nucleotides are TGTGCCACCCGGGACATGAGCTCCTACAATGAGCAGTTCTTC. This encodes CATRDMSSYNEQFF.

The rearrangement joins TRBV7-7 to TRBJ1-1, with 12 bases matching TRBD1. There are 17 residues in the CDR3. Germline assignment: CDR1 SSHAT and CDR2 FNYEAQ (reference sequence). The V and J ends lost 5 bases and 5 bases, in that order; junction bases with no gene match: 12. The DNA for the CDR3 is TGTGCCAGCAGCCACGTGGGACAGGGGGCGCGTTGGACTGAAGCTTTCTTT. It yields the protein CASSHVGQGARWTEAFF.

The rearrangement joins TRBV27 to TRBJ2-2; D not resolved. This CDR3 is built from 16 residues. Germline V gene data show CDR1 as MNHEY and CDR2 as SMNVEV (reference sequence). V was trimmed by 6 bases and J by 0 bases, leaving 14 bases between them. This CDR3 is CASSPVGFANTGELFF. DNA of the CDR3: TGTGCCAGCAGCCCCGTAGGGTTCGCGAACACCGGGGAGCTGTTTTTT.

The chain links TRBV2 to TRBJ2-7; TRBD2 aligns across 11 bases. CDR3 length: 18 residues. V trimming: 7 bases; J trimming: 3 bases; junction bases outside the gene matches: 17. CDR1 is SNHLY and CDR2 is FYNNEI in the germline V gene. The CDR3 loop is CASTEGLAGGLPSYEQYF. In DNA form, the CDR3 reads TGTGCCAGCACTGAGGGCCTAGCGGGGGGCCTCCCCAGCTACGAGCAGTACTTC.

V usage is TRBV15 and J usage is TRBJ2-7, with TRBD1 matching 7 bases. The V gene's germline CDR1 is LNHNV and CDR2 YYDKDF (reference sequence). The CDR3 is made up of 15 amino acids. V lost 0 bases and J lost 2; bases outside the gene matches: 4. CDR3 bases: TGTGCCACCAGCAGAGATGGGGACAGCACCTACGAGCAGTACTTC. Encoded protein: CATSRDGDSTYEQYF.

The rearrangement joins TRBV19 to TRBJ1-5, with TRBD1 as a possible D gene (5 bases). The CDR3 has 14 residues. CDR1 is LNHDA, CDR2 SQIVND, per germline (reference sequence). V was pared by 5 bases and J by 1 base, with 9 bases between. CDR3 loop: CASSPGHSNQPQHF. CDR3 bases: TGTGCCAGTAGTCCGGGGCACAGCAATCAGCCCCAGCATTTT.

The chain links TRBV5-4 to TRBJ1-2; D is uncertain. The CDR3 runs to 14 residues. V lost 0 bases and J 7 bases, leaving 13 bases between the germline ends. The germline CDR1 and CDR2 sequences are SGHNT and YYREEE (reference sequence). CDR3: CASSLAGYAAGYTF. The DNA of the CDR3 is TGTGCCAGCAGCTTGGCCGGGTATGCGGCTGGCTACACCTTC.

The chain links TRBV27 to TRBJ2-2, with TRBD2 matching over 13 bases. V dropped 6 bases and J dropped 2; count of bases not matched to a gene: 6. There are 17 residues in the CDR3. Germline CDR1 MNHEY, CDR2 SMNVEV (reference sequence). Here the CDR3 reads CASSLTSGGSNTGELFF. CDR3 DNA: TGTGCCAGCAGCCTGACTAGCGGGGGGTCAAACACCGGGGAGCTGTTTTTT.

The chain uses TRBV27 and TRBJ1-1; D ambiguous. The germline V gene encodes CDR1 MNHEY and CDR2 SMNVEV (reference sequence). This CDR3 region has 14 residues. Between the trimmed V and J ends, which lost 2 bases and 0 bases, there was a span of 7 bases. CDR3 nucleotide sequence: TGTGCCAGCAGTTTACTGGTGATGAACACTGAAGCTTTCTTT. Its translation: CASSLLVMNTEAFF.

J is TRBJ2-5 and V is TRBV7-9, with D possibly matching TRBD1 (5 bases). In germline, CDR1 is SEHNR, CDR2 FQNEAQ (reference sequence). Trimming removed 1 base from V and 5 bases from J, with 11 bases in between. This CDR3 is 14 amino acids long. The CDR3: CASSLGAGLETQYF. In DNA, the CDR3 is TGTGCCAGCAGCTTAGGGGCAGGGTTGGAGACCCAGTACTTC.

The V call is TRBV12-5, the J call TRBJ1-1, with D maybe TRBD1 (5 bases). Deletions cut 2 bases from V and 11 bases from J, with 33 bases between. Germline CDR1 reads LGHNT; CDR2 reads FRNRAP. The CDR3 runs to 19 residues. The DNA of the CDR3 is TGTGCTAGTGGTTTGACCGGGAGGCCCGACCCAGGCGGGACTCGTCGGGCTTTCTTT. As protein: CASGLTGRPDPGGTRRAFF.